The rows below give T cell receptor beta chains drawn from one sample of a study of CD8 T cells in ankylosing spondylitis. TCRdb passed the 5' RACE reads through MiXCR, listing each CDR3 protein once. The sample contains about 210,000 distinct CDR3 sequences, approximately 8.4% of which appear only once. The specimen was blood, either unsorted or a sorted T cell fraction (not recorded which). These receptors were obtained from a female donor with ankylosing spondylitis or in good health (not recorded which). Both conserved end residues are part of each CDR3. The order of the fields is V gene, D gene, clone size, J gene, CDR3 DNA, CDR3 protein. The D gene is left open where the match is weak. The size field is filled for only some rows; it gives once, few, many or a size class.

TRBV27	-	many	TRBJ2-7	TGTGCCAGCAGTTTTACCGGGTTCCACGAGCAGTACTTC	CASSFTGFHEQYF
TRBV10-3	-	many	TRBJ2-3	TGTGCCATCAGCTTGGAGGGAGATACGCAGTATTTT	CAISLEGDTQYF
TRBV29-1	TRBD1	many	TRBJ2-7	TGCAGCGTCACGAGGACAGGGGGCTACGAGCAGTACTTC	CSVTRTGGYEQYF
TRBV28	TRBD2	many	TRBJ2-1	TGTGCCAGCAGTCCCCCTGTGACTAGCGGGAGGGGCAATGAGCAGTTCTTC	CASSPPVTSGRGNEQFF
TRBV7-9	-	many	TRBJ2-5	TGTGCCAGCAGCCCCCGGGGGCCCGAGACCCAGTACTTC	CASSPRGPETQYF
TRBV9	TRBD1	many	TRBJ2-1	TGTGCCAGCAGCCCACCAGGGGGCAGGTTCAATGAGCAGTTCTTC	CASSPPGGRFNEQFF
TRBV6-1	TRBD1	many	TRBJ1-1	TGTGCCAGCAGTCCCAGGGACAGGACTAACACTGAAGCTTTCTTT	CASSPRDRTNTEAFF
TRBV4-2	TRBD2	-	TRBJ2-7	TGTGCCAGCAGCCAAGAGTTGGGGGGACTACCGCCTCTCGGGGAGCAGTACTTC	CASSQELGGLPPLGEQYF
TRBV12-3/TRBV12-4	TRBD1	many	TRBJ1-2	TGTGCCAGCAGCAGGGACAGGGGGTATGGCTACACCTTC	CASSRDRGYGYTF
TRBV7-2	-	many	TRBJ2-5	TGTGCCAGCAGCCAACTCCGGTTAACCCAGTACTTC	CASSQLRLTQYF
TRBV7-2	TRBD2	many	TRBJ2-7	TGTGCCAGCAGCCCGCCGGGACTAGCCCTCTACGAGCAGTACTTC	CASSPPGLALYEQYF
TRBV6-6	-	many	TRBJ1-4	TGTGCCAGCAGCGACGGTGTCGAAAAACTGTTTTTT	CASSDGVEKLFF
TRBV7-8	-	many	TRBJ2-1	TGTGCCAGCAGCTTAGCGCGAGGGGCTCGGAATGAGCAGTTCTTC	CASSLARGARNEQFF
TRBV20-1	TRBD2	many	TRBJ2-1	TGCAGTGCTAGGGGTACTAGCGGGAGCAATGAGCAGTTCTTC	CSARGTSGSNEQFF
TRBV7-2	-	many	TRBJ2-1	TGTGCCAGCAGCTTCACAGGGACGTTGGAGCAGTTCTTC	CASSFTGTLEQFF
TRBV7-2	TRBD2	-	TRBJ2-3	TGTGCCAGCAGCTTTATTGGGAGGGCCAAGTATTTT	CASSFIGRAKYF
TRBV20-1	TRBD1	many	TRBJ1-2	TGCAGTGCCAAAATGGGCCGACAGGGCTCGGGAGGCTACACCTTC	CSAKMGRQGSGGYTF
TRBV5-6	TRBD1	few	TRBJ1-5	TGTGCCAGCAGCTTGGGACAGGGGAGGAGTCAGCCCCAGCATTTT	CASSLGQGRSQPQHF
TRBV7-7	TRBD2	many	TRBJ2-5	TGTGCCAGCAGCTTAGATGGCGGGAGTTCAGAGACCCAGTACTTC	CASSLDGGSSETQYF
TRBV28	-	many	TRBJ2-2	TGTGCCAGCAGTTTACCGGCCTCCCGCAGGCGCGGGGAGCTATTTTTT	CASSLPASRRRGELFF
TRBV5-4	TRBD2	-	TRBJ2-1	TGTGCCAGCAGCCTGGAAGGACTAGCGAACAATGAGCAGTTCTTC	CASSLEGLANNEQFF
TRBV29-1	-	medium-sized	TRBJ2-1	TGCAGCGCCCTACGAGAGGGTTTTGAGCAGTTCTTC	CSALREGFEQFF